The rows below give T cell receptor beta chains drawn from one sample of a study of post-analysis software for immune sequencing data. TCRdb reanalysed the PCR reads using MiXCR and keeps one entry per CDR3 protein. This sample has 600,000 to 700,000 distinct CDR3 sequences, with 55% to 60% found just once. Sequenced: blood. All receptors derive from a girl aged 2-10 years with multiple sclerosis. Each CDR3 is given with its conserved first and last residue. Each record gives: D gene, J gene, V gene, clone size, CDR3 protein, CDR3 DNA. A D gene is named only where the DNA matches it firmly. Clone size is given for some rows only: seen once, a few or many times, or a class if the clone is expanded.

D: TRBD1; J: TRBJ1-1; V: TRBV29-1; size: NA; CDR3: CSSSGQGITEAFF; DNA: TGCAGCTCCTCGGGACAGGGGATCACTGAAGCTTTCTTT
D: NA; J: TRBJ2-3; V: TRBV29-1; size: few; CDR3: CSVGGTSTDTQYF; DNA: TGCAGCGTTGGGGGGACTAGCACAGATACGCAGTATTTT
D: TRBD1; J: TRBJ1-5; V: TRBV12-5; size: few; CDR3: CASGLATGVATQPQHF; DNA: TGTGCTAGTGGTTTGGCAACAGGGGTCGCCACTCAGCCCCAGCATTTT
D: NA; J: TRBJ2-5; V: TRBV5-1; size: few; CDR3: CASSLHGNNQKTQYF; DNA: TGCGCCAGCAGCTTGCACGGGAACAACCAAAAGACCCAGTACTTC
D: TRBD1; J: TRBJ2-1; V: TRBV10-3; size: few; CDR3: CAISEGQASYNEQFF; DNA: TGTGCCATCAGTGAAGGACAGGCATCCTACAATGAGCAGTTCTTC
D: TRBD2; J: TRBJ2-1; V: TRBV27; size: NA; CDR3: CASSGLAGGRYNEQFF; DNA: TGTGCCAGCAGTGGGCTAGCGGGGGGGCGCTACAATGAGCAGTTCTTC
D: NA; J: TRBJ2-1; V: TRBV12-3/TRBV12-4; size: few; CDR3: CASARRERPYNEQFF; DNA: TGTGCCAGCGCGAGACGGGAGCGCCCCTACAATGAGCAGTTCTTC
D: TRBD1; J: TRBJ1-5; V: TRBV7-3; size: NA; CDR3: CASSTRTGCQPQHF; DNA: TGTGCCAGCAGCACCCGGACAGGATGCCAGCCCCAGCATTTT
D: NA; J: TRBJ1-2; V: TRBV6-5; size: NA; CDR3: CASRIPGLRYGYTF; DNA: TGTGCCAGCAGGATACCGGGACTGCGCTATGGCTACACCTTC
D: TRBD2; J: TRBJ2-3; V: TRBV28; size: NA; CDR3: CASAPFERDTDTQYF; DNA: TGTGCCAGCGCCCCCTTTGAGCGGGACACAGATACGCAGTATTTT
D: TRBD2; J: TRBJ2-1; V: TRBV7-3; size: NA; CDR3: CASSLEGGRSYEQFF; DNA: TGTGCCAGCAGCTTAGAGGGCGGGAGAAGCTATGAGCAGTTCTTC
D: TRBD2; J: TRBJ2-1; V: TRBV14; size: once; CDR3: CASPSTSGLGVYEQFF; DNA: TGTGCCAGCCCATCGACTAGCGGGCTGGGAGTATATGAGCAGTTCTTC
D: NA; J: TRBJ2-7; V: TRBV20-1; size: NA; CDR3: CSARGGSVGLEQYF; DNA: TGCAGTGCTAGAGGTGGTTCAGTAGGGCTCGAGCAGTACTTC
D: TRBD1; J: TRBJ2-3; V: TRBV19; size: NA; CDR3: CASSIRDRGIDTQYF; DNA: TGTGCCAGTAGTATAAGGGACAGGGGAATAGATACGCAGTATTTT
D: NA; J: TRBJ2-1; V: TRBV3-1; size: NA; CDR3: CASSQGALRAPEQFF; DNA: TGTGCCAGCAGTCAAGGGGCGTTACGCGCCCCTGAGCAGTTCTTC
D: NA; J: TRBJ1-5; V: TRBV12-3/TRBV12-4; size: NA; CDR3: CASSRGGKGGSNQPQHF; DNA: TGTGCCAGTAGCAGAGGAGGAAAGGGAGGTAGCAATCAGCCCCAGCATTTT
D: TRBD1; J: TRBJ2-1; V: TRBV4-3; size: NA; CDR3: CASSQGTGVETQFF; DNA: TGCGCCAGCAGCCAGGGGACAGGGGTAGAGACCCAGTTCTTC
D: NA; J: TRBJ1-3; V: TRBV11-2; size: NA; CDR3: CASSFLGAGNTIYF; DNA: TGTGCCAGCAGCTTCCTTGGCGCTGGAAACACCATATATTTT
D: NA; J: TRBJ2-7; V: TRBV6-5; size: NA; CDR3: CASSYSQWQASLSEQYF; DNA: TGTGCCAGCAGTTACTCCCAATGGCAGGCCTCCCTCAGCGAGCAGTACTTC
D: NA; J: TRBJ2-1; V: TRBV27; size: NA; CDR3: CASSRLGSGASYNEQFF; DNA: TGTGCCAGCAGTCGCCTCGGGTCGGGGGCCTCCTACAATGAGCAGTTCTTC
D: NA; J: TRBJ2-6; V: TRBV12-3/TRBV12-4; size: few; CDR3: CASSTASGANVLTF; DNA: TGTGCCAGCAGCACAGCCTCTGGGGCCAACGTCCTGACTTTC
D: NA; J: TRBJ2-7; V: TRBV10-2; size: NA; CDR3: CASSGSGTEITYEQYF; DNA: TGCGCCAGCAGTGGCTCCGGGACCGAAATAACCTACGAGCAGTACTTC